Presented here are 10 T cell receptor beta chains from one specimen sequenced in a study of T cell responses to AZD1222 COVID-19 vaccine. The protocol was immunoSEQ multiplex PCR, while the TCRdb copy is restricted to in-frame clones and leaves out a portion. Of approximately 150,000 clones in the sample, around 94% are singletons; the top ten hold about 3%. The specimen comprised peripheral blood, sampled on day 0 of AZD1222 vaccination. The receptors here all came from an adult in good health.

CDR3 sequence: CASSSSLGAPPEQYF. The CDR3 nucleotides read TGTGCCAGCAGCTCCAGCCTGGGGGCACCCCCCGAGCAGTACTTC. The rearrangement links TRBV7-9 to TRBJ2-7, with D possibly being TRBD1 (6 bases). The CDR3 contains 15 residues. Germline V gene lookup returns CDR1 SEHNR and CDR2 FQNEAQ (reference sequence). V shed 4 bases and J shed 6 bases, with 19 bases lying between them.

In its sample, this clone was seen once. This rearrangement joins TRBV14 to TRBJ2-2; D remains ambiguous. V was clipped by 5 bases and J by 2 bases, with 9 bases between them. The CDR3 length is 14 residues. Germline loops: CDR1 SGHDN, CDR2 FVKESK. This CDR3 reads CASSSRPNTGELFF. CDR3 nucleotides: TGTGCCAGCAGCTCCCGCCCAAACACCGGGGAGCTGTTTTTT.

This chain joins TRBV3-1 (or the pseudogene TRBV3-2) and TRBJ2-7; 12 nucleotides match TRBD2. Germline V gene sequence: CDR1 LGHDT, CDR2 YNNKEL (reference sequence). The V segment lost 1 base and the J segment 3 bases; nucleotides outside the gene matches: 7. CDR3 length: 17 amino acids. CDR3 coding DNA: TGTGCCAGCAGCCAAGGGACTAGCGGGACGGCTCTCTACGAGCAGTACTTC. Translation gives CASSQGTSGTALYEQYF.

V usage is TRBV7-9 and J usage is TRBJ2-1, with D possibly matching TRBD1 (5 bases). Trimming cost V 1 base and J 2 bases, with 18 bases left between them. The CDR3 extends over 18 amino acids. Germline CDR1 reads SEHNR; CDR2 reads FQNEAQ (reference sequence). This CDR3 reads CASSLVLAFQGTYNEQFF. CDR3 DNA sequence: TGTGCCAGCAGCTTAGTATTGGCTTTCCAGGGCACCTACAATGAGCAGTTCTTC.

The V gene is TRBV18, the J gene TRBJ1-6; D is unclear. V was pared by 3 bases and J by 9 bases, with 15 bases between. Germline CDR1 reads KGHSH; CDR2 reads LQKENI. The CDR3 runs to 15 residues. CDR3 amino acids: CASSPEPGGASPLHF. Written as DNA, the CDR3 is TGTGCCAGCTCACCCGAGCCGGGAGGCGCTTCACCCCTCCACTTT.

The gene calls are TRBV5-1 and TRBJ1-3, with 9 bases matching TRBD1. Germline V CDR1 and CDR2: SGHRS, YFSETQ. The CDR3 has 16 amino acids. V dropped 4 bases and J dropped 4; count of bases not matched to a gene: 9. CDR3 amino acids: CASSPQQGAQGNTIYF. In nucleotides, the CDR3 is TGCGCCAGCAGCCCCCAACAGGGGGCTCAAGGAAACACCATATATTTT.

The V call is TRBV21-1, the J call TRBJ1-4; TRBD1, the table's D call, was not compared with the DNA. TRBV21-1 is classified as a pseudogene. There are 18 residues in the CDR3. In DNA, the CDR3 is TGTGCCAGCAGCAAAGAGGACAGGAGACTTGCAACTAATGAAAAACTGTTTTTT. Translated, it gives CASSKEDRRLATNEKLFF.

This sequence joins TRBV7-9 and TRBJ2-7; D could derive from TRBD1 or TRBD2 (7 bases each). Per germline, CDR1 SEHNR and CDR2 FQNEAQ (reference sequence). Trimming removed 4 bases from V and 5 bases from J, with 18 bases in between. The CDR3 covers 15 residues. The CDR3 DNA reads TGTGCCAGCAGCTCCCATAACAGGGGAGGGAACGAGCAGTACTTC. Residues: CASSSHNRGGNEQYF.

In this sample, this clone turned up once. This chain links TRBV6-5 with TRBJ1-2; D remains unclear. Trimming removed 4 bases at V and 4 bases at J, with 7 bases between. The germline gives CDR1 MNHEY, CDR2 SVGAGI. The CDR3 contains 12 residues. CDR3 bases: TGTGCCAGCAGTTTTGGCAGCTATGGCTACACCTTC. It encodes CASSFGSYGYTF.

The chain links TRBV27 to TRBJ1-6; D not resolved. Germline V lookup: CDR1 MNHEY, CDR2 SMNVEV (reference sequence). V was clipped by 8 bases and J by 2 bases, with 13 bases between them. This CDR3 comprises 15 residues. This chain's CDR3 is CASGIGFPYNSPLHF. In DNA, the CDR3 is TGTGCCAGCGGGATAGGATTTCCCTATAATTCACCCCTCCACTTT.